This T cell receptor beta chain comes out of a study of Ad26.COV2.S vaccination and SARS-CoV-2 variants. Looking at the study overall: Ad26.COV2.S was injected intramuscularly once or twice, 56 days apart.

The treatment: around 19 received Ad26.COV2.S at low or high dose, single or two shots; five or six received placebo; per-sample allocation not given. It was on day 63 after the first vaccine or placebo injection that samples were taken. A remark on this clone: The antigen is unknown.

Points from the study as a whole: Compared with placebo recipients, vaccine recipients had higher spike-specific TCR breadth. Considerable breadth of spike-specific CD8+ and CD4+ T cell responses has reportedly been documented following vaccination.

The length of the CDR3 is 15 residues. Trimming shortened V by 3 bases and J by 3 bases, and 15 bases separated the two germline ends. The method was immunoSEQ multiplex PCR; TCRdb's version includes in-frame clones alone and lacks a portion of them. The sample carries about 680,000 clones, about 90% recorded once. The TCR sequence derives from a person between 18 and 60 years old who received the Ad26.COV2.S COVID-19 vaccine or a placebo. The V gene is TRBV23-1, the J gene TRBJ2-7, with D possibly matching TRBD1 (5 bases). TRBV23-1 is sorted into the ORF group, with uncertain function. The sample here was peripheral blood, taken in a trial of Ad26.COV2.S vaccine versus placebo. CDR3 nucleotides: TGCGCCAGCAGTCATGGGGCAGGGCGATTCTACGAGCAGTACTTC. Translated, it gives CASSHGAGRFYEQYF.